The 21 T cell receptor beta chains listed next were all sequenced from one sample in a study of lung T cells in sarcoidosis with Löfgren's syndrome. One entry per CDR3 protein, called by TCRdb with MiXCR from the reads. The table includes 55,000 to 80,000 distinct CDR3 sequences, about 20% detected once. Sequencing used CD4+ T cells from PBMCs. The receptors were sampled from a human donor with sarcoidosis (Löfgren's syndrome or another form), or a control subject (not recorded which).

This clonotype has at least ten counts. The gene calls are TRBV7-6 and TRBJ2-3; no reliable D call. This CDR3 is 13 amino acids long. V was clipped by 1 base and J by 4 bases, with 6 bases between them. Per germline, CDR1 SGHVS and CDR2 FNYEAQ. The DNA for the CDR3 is TGTGCCAGCAGCTTAGGATTAGCAGATACGCAGTATTTT. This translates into CASSLGLADTQYF.

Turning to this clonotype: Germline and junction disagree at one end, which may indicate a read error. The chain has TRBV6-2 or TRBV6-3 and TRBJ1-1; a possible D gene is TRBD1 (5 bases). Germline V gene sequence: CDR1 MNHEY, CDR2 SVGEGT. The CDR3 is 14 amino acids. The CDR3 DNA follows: TGTGCCGGCAGAGAGGGACTCGTTAACACTGAAGCTTTCTTT. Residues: CAGREGLVNTEAFF.

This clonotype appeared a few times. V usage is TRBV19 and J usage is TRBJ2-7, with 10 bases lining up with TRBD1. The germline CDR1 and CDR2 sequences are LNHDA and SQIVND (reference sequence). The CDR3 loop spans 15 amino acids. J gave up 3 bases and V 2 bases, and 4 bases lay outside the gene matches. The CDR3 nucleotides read TGTGCCAGTAGTATAACGGGACAGGGGTTCTACGAGCAGTACTTC. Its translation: CASSITGQGFYEQYF.

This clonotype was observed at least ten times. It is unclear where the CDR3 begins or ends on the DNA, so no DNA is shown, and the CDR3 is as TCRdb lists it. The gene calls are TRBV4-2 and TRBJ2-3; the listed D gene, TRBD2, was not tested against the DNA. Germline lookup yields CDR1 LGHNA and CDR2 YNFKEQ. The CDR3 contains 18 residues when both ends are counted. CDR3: CASSHHFGAGGGTDTQYF.

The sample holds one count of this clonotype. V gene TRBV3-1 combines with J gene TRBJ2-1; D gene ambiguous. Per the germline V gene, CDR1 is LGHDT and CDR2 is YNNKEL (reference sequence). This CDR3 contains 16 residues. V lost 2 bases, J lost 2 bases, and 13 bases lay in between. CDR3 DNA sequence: TGTGCCAGCAGCCAACGTCTAGGAAGCCCCTACAATGAGCAGTTCTTC. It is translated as CASSQRLGSPYNEQFF.

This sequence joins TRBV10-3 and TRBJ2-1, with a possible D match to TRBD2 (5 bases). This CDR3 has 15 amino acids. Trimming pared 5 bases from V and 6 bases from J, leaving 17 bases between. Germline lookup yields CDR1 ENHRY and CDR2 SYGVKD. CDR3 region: CAISPTNAGSNEQFF. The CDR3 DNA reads TGTGCCATCAGTCCGACCAACGCGGGCAGCAATGAGCAGTTCTTC.

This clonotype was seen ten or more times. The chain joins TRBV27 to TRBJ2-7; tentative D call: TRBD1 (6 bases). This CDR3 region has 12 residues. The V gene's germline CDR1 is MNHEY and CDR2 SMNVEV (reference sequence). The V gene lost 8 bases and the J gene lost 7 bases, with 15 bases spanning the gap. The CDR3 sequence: CASGFTGREQYF. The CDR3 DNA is TGTGCCAGCGGCTTCACAGGGCGGGAGCAGTACTTC.

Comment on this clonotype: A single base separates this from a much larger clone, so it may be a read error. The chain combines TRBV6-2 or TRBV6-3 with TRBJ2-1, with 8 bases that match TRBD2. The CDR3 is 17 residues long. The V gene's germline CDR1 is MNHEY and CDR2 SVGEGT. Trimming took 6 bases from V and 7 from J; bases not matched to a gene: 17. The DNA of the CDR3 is TGTGCCAGCAGCTTACCCCTACTAACGGGAGGGTTGAATGAGCAGTTCTTC. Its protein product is CASSLPLLTGGLNEQFF.

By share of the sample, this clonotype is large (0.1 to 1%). The CDR3 coding sequence is TGTGCCAGCAGTGCATCAGGTTTAGGCAAAAACATTCAGTACTTC. This gives the protein CASSASGLGKNIQYF. This sequence joins TRBV6-1 and TRBJ2-4; no clear D gene. CDR3 length: 15 amino acids. V was trimmed by 4 bases and J by 3 bases, leaving 13 bases between them. Germline V gene sequence: CDR1 MNHNS, CDR2 SASEGT.

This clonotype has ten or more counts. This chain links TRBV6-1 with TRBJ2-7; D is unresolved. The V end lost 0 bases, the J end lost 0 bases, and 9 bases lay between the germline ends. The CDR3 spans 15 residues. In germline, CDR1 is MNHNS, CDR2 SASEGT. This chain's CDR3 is CASSEAGSISYEQYV. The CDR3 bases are TGTGCCAGCAGTGAAGCAGGGTCGATCTCCTACGAGCAGTACGTC.

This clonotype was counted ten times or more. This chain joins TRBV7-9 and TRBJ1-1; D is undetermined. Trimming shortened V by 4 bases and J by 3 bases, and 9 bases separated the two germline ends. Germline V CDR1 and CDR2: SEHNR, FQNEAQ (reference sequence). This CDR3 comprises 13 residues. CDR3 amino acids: CASSYGSDTEAFF. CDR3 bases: TGTGCCAGCAGCTACGGATCAGACACTGAAGCTTTCTTT.

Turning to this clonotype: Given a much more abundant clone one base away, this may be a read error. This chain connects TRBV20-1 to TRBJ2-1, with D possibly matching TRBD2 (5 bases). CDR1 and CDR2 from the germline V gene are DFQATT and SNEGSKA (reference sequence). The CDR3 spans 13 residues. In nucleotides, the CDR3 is TGCAGTGCTAGAGCCCGGCCGGCGGGTGAGCAGTCCTTC. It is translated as CSARARPAGEQSF.

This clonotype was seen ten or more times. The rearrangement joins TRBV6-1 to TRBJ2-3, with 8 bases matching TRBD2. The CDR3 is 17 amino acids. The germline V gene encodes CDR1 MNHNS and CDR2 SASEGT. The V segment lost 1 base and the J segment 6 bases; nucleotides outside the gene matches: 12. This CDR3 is CASSEVVAGWSGDTQYF. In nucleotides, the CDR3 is TGTGCCAGCAGTGAAGTTGTAGCGGGGTGGTCGGGGGATACGCAGTATTTT.

The CDR3 sequence: CASSLLGRAEQYF. DNA for the CDR3: TGTGCCAGCAGCCTACTCGGACGGGCGGAGCAGTACTTC. The chain employs TRBV4-2 and TRBJ2-7; D unclear. This CDR3 has 13 residues. Germline values: CDR1 LGHNA, CDR2 YNFKEQ. Trimming took off 4 bases at V and 7 bases at J, with 14 bases between the two ends.

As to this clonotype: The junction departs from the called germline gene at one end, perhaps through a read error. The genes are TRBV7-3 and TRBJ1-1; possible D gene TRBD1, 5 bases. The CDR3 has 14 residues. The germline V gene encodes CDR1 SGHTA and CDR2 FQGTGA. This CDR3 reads CVSSAGTVNTEAFF. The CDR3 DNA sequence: TGTGTCAGCAGCGCCGGGACGGTGAACACTGAAGCTTTCTTT. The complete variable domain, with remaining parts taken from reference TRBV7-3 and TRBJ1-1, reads GAGVSQTPSNKVTEKGKYVELRCDPISGHTALYWYRQSLGQGPEFLIYFQGTGAADDSGLPNDRFFAVRPEGSVSTLKIQRTERGDSAVYLCVSSAGTVNTEAFFGQGTRLTVV.

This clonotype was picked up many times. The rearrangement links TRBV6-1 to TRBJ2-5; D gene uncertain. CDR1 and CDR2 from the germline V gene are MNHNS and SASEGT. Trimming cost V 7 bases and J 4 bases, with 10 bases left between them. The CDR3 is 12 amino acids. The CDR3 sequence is CASNRVGETQYF. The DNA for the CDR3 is TGTGCCAGCAATAGGGTCGGAGAGACCCAGTACTTC.

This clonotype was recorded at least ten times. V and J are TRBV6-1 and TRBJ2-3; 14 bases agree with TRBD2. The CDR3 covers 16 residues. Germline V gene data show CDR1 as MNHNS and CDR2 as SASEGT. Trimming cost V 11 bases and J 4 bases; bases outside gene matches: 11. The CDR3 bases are TGTGCCGGCCGAGCTGGGACTAGCGGGAGCGCAGATACGCAGTATTTT. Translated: CAGRAGTSGSADTQYF.

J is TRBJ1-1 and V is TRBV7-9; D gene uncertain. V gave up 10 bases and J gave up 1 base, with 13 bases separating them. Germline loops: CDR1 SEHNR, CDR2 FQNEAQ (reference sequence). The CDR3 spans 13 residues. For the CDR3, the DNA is TGTGCCACCCACGCCAACGCGAACACTGAAGCTTTCTTT. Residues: CATHANANTEAFF.

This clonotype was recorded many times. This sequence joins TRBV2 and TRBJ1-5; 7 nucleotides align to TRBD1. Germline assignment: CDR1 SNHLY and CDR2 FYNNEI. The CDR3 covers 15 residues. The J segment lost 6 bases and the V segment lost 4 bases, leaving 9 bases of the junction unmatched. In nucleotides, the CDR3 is TGTGCCAGCAGTGCCTACCAGGGGGAGGGTCAGCCCCAGCATTTT. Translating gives CASSAYQGEGQPQHF.

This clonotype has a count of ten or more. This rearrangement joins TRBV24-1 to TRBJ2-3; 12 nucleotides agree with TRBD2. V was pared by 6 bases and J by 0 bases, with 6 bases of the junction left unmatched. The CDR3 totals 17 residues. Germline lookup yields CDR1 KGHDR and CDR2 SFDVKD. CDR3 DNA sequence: TGTGCCACCAGTCGTTCCGGGACTAGCGGGAGCACAGATACGCAGTATTTT. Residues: CATSRSGTSGSTDTQYF.

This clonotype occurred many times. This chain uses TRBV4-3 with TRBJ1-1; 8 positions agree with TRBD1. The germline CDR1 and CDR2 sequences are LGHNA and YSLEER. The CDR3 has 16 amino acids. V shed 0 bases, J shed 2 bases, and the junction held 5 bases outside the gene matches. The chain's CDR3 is CASSQDPTGGNTEAFF. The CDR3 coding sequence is TGCGCCAGCAGCCAAGATCCTACAGGGGGAAACACTGAAGCTTTCTTT.